This T cell receptor beta chain derives from a study of chemoradiotherapy in HPV16-positive cancers. Whole-study context: Candidate HPV-specific T-cell clones and common TCR motifs came from functional assays in two HPV16-positive patients. Study-level points and caveats: Candidate HPV-specific clones and E7-related TCR motifs grew in tumor during treatment. For HPV16-positive patients, expanding HPV-responsive T cells associated with longer recurrence-free survival.

Over chemoradiotherapy, repertoires were sampled more than once. Using immunoSEQ multiplex PCR, the repertoire was profiled, and TCRdb retains in-frame clones only, with some absent. Of under 85,000 clones listed, about nine tenths were seen once; the top ten hold under 4.5%. V was pared by 2 bases and J by 2 bases, with 13 bases between. From germline, CDR1 is SEHNR and CDR2 FQNEAQ (reference sequence). This CDR3 has 15 residues. With respect to this clone: Its antigen remains unknown.

Sample: blood, taken from a patient who underwent chemoradiotherapy. The chain combines TRBV7-9 with TRBJ2-7, with D perhaps TRBD2 (5 bases). The clonotype originates from a human donor with HPV-associated anogenital cancer. In DNA form, the CDR3 reads TGTGCCAGCAGCTTATTGAGGGCTACCCCCTACGAGCAGTACTTC. Translation: CASSLLRATPYEQYF.